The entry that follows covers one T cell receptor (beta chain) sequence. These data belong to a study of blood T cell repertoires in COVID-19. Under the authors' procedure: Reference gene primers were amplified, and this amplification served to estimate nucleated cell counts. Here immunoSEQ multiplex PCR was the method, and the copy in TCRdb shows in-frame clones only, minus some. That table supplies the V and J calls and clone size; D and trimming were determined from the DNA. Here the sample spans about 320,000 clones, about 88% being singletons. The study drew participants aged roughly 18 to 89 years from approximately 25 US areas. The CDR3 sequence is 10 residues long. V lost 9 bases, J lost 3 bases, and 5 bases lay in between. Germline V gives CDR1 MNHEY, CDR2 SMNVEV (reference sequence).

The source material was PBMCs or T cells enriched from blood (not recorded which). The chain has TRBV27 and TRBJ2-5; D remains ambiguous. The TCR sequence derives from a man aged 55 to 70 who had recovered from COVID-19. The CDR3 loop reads CARNKETQYF. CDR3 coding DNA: TGTGCCAGAAATAAAGAGACCCAGTACTTC.